Below are 24 T cell receptor beta chains sequenced from a single sample in a study of regulatory T cells in long-lasting Graves disease. The time point here: persistent/refractory GD, antithyroid drugs over 5 years with positive TRAb. Making the TCR library involved RNA that had been extracted from PBMCs. Construction of TCR beta libraries relied on iRepertoire HTBI primers and on Arm-PCR targeting CDR3 regions. TCRdb processed the multiplex PCR reads anew with MiXCR; each CDR3 protein has one entry. The sample has about 310,000 distinct CDR3 sequences, under 25% seen once; the top ten hold approximately 53%. The input for sequencing was peripheral blood mononuclear cells (PBMCs), taken when the disease was refractory, from a patient treated with antithyroid drugs. These receptors all stem from a female donor with Graves disease.

CDR3 DNA: TGTGCCAGCAGTTTTAGGCTCTCTGGGGCCAACGTCCTGACTTTC. Translating it yields CASSFRLSGANVLTF. The chain joins TRBV28 to TRBJ2-6; D gene unclear. The ends were cut back, 3 bases at V and 0 bases at J, with 6 bases in the middle. The CDR3 runs to 15 residues. The germline CDR1 and CDR2 sequences are MDHEN and SYDVKM.

This clonotype was recorded at least ten times. The chain couples TRBV7-2 to TRBJ2-7, with 9 bases matching TRBD1. J was trimmed by 3 bases and V by 5 bases; bases with no gene match: 5. The CDR3 consists of 14 residues. Germline assignment: CDR1 SGHTA and CDR2 FQGNSA. CDR3 region: CASSTWDRDYEQYF. The CDR3 DNA reads as TGTGCCAGCAGCACCTGGGACAGGGACTACGAGCAGTACTTC.

V is TRBV3-1 and J is TRBJ1-3; D not resolved. Germline CDR1 reads LGHDT; CDR2 reads YNNKEL (reference sequence). V lost 5 bases, J lost 6 bases, and 5 bases lay in between. This CDR3 is 11 amino acids long. The CDR3 nucleotides read TGTGCCAGCAGCACCAAAAACACCATATATTTT. This gives the protein CASSTKNTIYF. The full variable domain, completed using reference TRBV3-1 and TRBJ1-3, is DTAVSQTPKYLVTQMGNDKSIKCEQNLGHDTMYWYKQDSKKFLKIMFSYNNKELIINETVPNRFSPKSPDKAHLNLHINSLELGDSAVYFCASSTKNTIYFGEGSWLTVV.

V and J are TRBV7-2 and TRBJ1-1; D gene ambiguous. CDR3 length: 17 amino acids. CDR1 is SGHTA and CDR2 is FQGNSA in the germline V gene. With 1 base removed from V and 0 bases from J, the gap between germline ends came to 15 bases. The CDR3 loop reads CASSLVVAEGVNTEAFF. The CDR3 nucleotides are TGTGCCAGCAGCTTAGTAGTGGCAGAGGGAGTGAACACTGAAGCTTTCTTT. The full variable domain, rest sourced from reference TRBV7-2 and TRBJ1-1, is GAGVSQSPSNKVTEKGKDVELRCDPISGHTALYWYRQSLGQGLEFLIYFQGNSAPDKSGLPSDRFSAERTGGSVSTLTIQRTQQEDSAVYLCASSLVVAEGVNTEAFFGQGTRLTVV.

This clonotype was recorded many times. The chain has TRBV11-2 and TRBJ1-5; D uncertain. The germline gives CDR1 SGHAT, CDR2 FQNNGV. Between the trimmed V and J ends, which lost 0 bases and 1 base, there was a span of 7 bases. The CDR3 spans 15 residues. The CDR3 loop is CASSLDPGSNQPQHF. The CDR3, as DNA: TGTGCCAGCAGCTTAGATCCGGGCAGCAATCAGCCCCAGCATTTT.

The chain employs TRBV7-2 and TRBJ2-1, with 11 positions matching TRBD1. V lost 5 bases to trimming and J lost 11 bases; unmatched junction nucleotides: 5. CDR3 length: 13 residues. CDR1 SGHTA and CDR2 FQGNSA come from the germline V gene. The CDR3 loop reads CASSRTGGGKQFF. CDR3 in DNA: TGTGCCAGCAGCCGGACAGGGGGCGGAAAGCAGTTCTTC.

J is TRBJ2-1 and V is TRBV6-1; 10 nucleotides line up with TRBD2. The germline CDR1 and CDR2 sequences are MNHNS and SASEGT. V dropped 4 bases and J dropped 8; count of bases not matched to a gene: 2. This CDR3 region has 13 residues. CDR3 loop: CASSGLAGDEQFF. The CDR3 DNA sequence: TGTGCCAGCAGTGGCCTAGCGGGAGATGAGCAGTTCTTC.

This clonotype turned up a few times. The chain links TRBV12-3 or TRBV12-4 to TRBJ1-2, with D perhaps matching TRBD1 (5 bases). CDR3 length equals 15 residues. Between the trimmed V and J ends, which lost 5 bases and 2 bases, there was a span of 15 bases. CDR3 amino acids: CASSTPGRRNYGYTF. Here the CDR3 DNA reads TGTGCCAGCAGTACCCCGGGACGTAGGAACTATGGCTACACCTTC.

This clonotype was counted at least ten times. The gene calls are TRBV7-2 and TRBJ1-5, with D hard to call. Germline values: CDR1 SGHTA, CDR2 FQGNSA. V lost 5 bases, J lost 7 bases, and 12 bases lay in between. The CDR3 totals 13 residues. CDR3 nucleotide sequence: TGTGCCAGCAGCCCAAACGACCGGCAGCCCCAGCATTTT. Its translation: CASSPNDRQPQHF.

This clonotype has just one count. A read error may be the cause here, since a much bigger clone is one base away. V and J are TRBV6-1 and TRBJ1-1, with a possible D match to TRBD1 (5 bases). CDR1 MNHNS and CDR2 SASEGT come from the germline V gene. The CDR3 is made up of 16 amino acids. Trimming removed 8 bases at V and 2 bases at J, with 21 bases between. CDR3 nucleotides: TGTGCCAGCGGTACCCCCCGGGACCCAGGAAACACTGAAGCTTTCTTT. It codes for CASGTPRDPGNTEAFF.

This clonotype has only a few counts. The genes are TRBV7-2 and TRBJ2-2; unclear D gene. Germline V gene lookup returns CDR1 SGHTA and CDR2 FQGNSA. V lost 7 bases and J lost 5, with 11 bases in between. The CDR3 spans 13 residues. DNA of the CDR3: TGTGCCAGCAAAACCTATCCGACCGGGGAGCTGTTTTTT. Translated, it gives CASKTYPTGELFF.

This clonotype occurred a few times. The V call is TRBV28, the J call TRBJ1-5; D uncertain. The CDR3 spans 15 residues. CDR1 and CDR2 (germline): MDHEN, SYDVKM. Trimming cost V 5 bases and J 2 bases, with 13 bases left between them. DNA of the CDR3: TGTGCCAGCAGTACCCCGGACGCTGGCAATCAGCCCCAGCATTTT. Protein sequence: CASSTPDAGNQPQHF.

The CDR3 sequence is CASSAGGQPLHF. In DNA form, the CDR3 reads TGTGCCAGCAGTGCCGGCGGGCAACCCCTCCACTTT. The chain has TRBV12-3 or TRBV12-4 and TRBJ1-6; D is unresolved. This CDR3 is built from 12 residues. V was clipped by 5 bases and J by 12 bases, with 11 bases between them.

This rearrangement joins TRBV11-2 to TRBJ2-3; D gene ambiguous. V was trimmed by 1 base and J by 7 bases, leaving 12 bases between them. The CDR3 is 14 amino acids. Germline-derived CDR1 and CDR2 are SGHAT and FQNNGV. The CDR3: CASSLGAEQNTQYF. The DNA of the CDR3 is TGTGCCAGCAGCTTAGGCGCTGAGCAGAATACGCAGTATTTT.

Details on this clonotype: A clone one base away is much larger, so this may be a read error. V usage is TRBV7-9 and J usage is TRBJ1-4; D is uncertain. Looked up from germline, CDR1 is SEHNR and CDR2 is FQNEAQ (reference sequence). CDR3 size: 14 residues. CDR3 sequence reads: CASSLERWGEKLLF. CDR3 DNA: TGTGCCAGCAGCTTAGAACGGTGGGGTGAAAAACTGCTTTTT.

The rearrangement links TRBV3-1 to TRBJ2-7; 8 nucleotides agree with TRBD2. The CDR3 is 15 amino acids. Per the germline V gene, CDR1 is LGHDT and CDR2 is YNNKEL (reference sequence). The junction had 3 bases not matched to a gene; V was cut back by 1 base and J by 1 base. CDR3: CASSQGPGGSYEQYF. CDR3 coding DNA: TGTGCCAGCAGCCAAGGACCGGGAGGGTCCTACGAGCAGTACTTC.

This clonotype was counted between two and nine times. The chain uses TRBV12-3 or TRBV12-4 and TRBJ1-5; D gene ambiguous. This CDR3 has 17 amino acids. V lost 4 bases to trimming and J lost 0 bases, with 16 bases between them. CDR3 coding DNA: TGTGCCAGCAGTTCCGGACGGACCCGCTATAGCAATCAGCCCCAGCATTTT. Its translation: CASSSGRTRYSNQPQHF.

The chain joins TRBV6-1 to TRBJ2-4; D not resolved. CDR1 is MNHNS and CDR2 is SASEGT in the germline V gene. V was shortened by 4 bases and J by 8 bases, with 9 bases between the two germline ends. The CDR3 is made up of 12 amino acids. The CDR3 sequence is CASSVDWDIQYF. The CDR3 nucleotides read TGTGCCAGCAGTGTCGACTGGGACATTCAGTACTTC.

The gene calls are TRBV4-2 and TRBJ2-2; D gene uncertain. In germline, CDR1 is LGHNA, CDR2 YNFKEQ. This CDR3 contains 12 residues. V was trimmed by 1 base and J by 5 bases, leaving 2 bases between them. CDR3 sequence (DNA): TGTGCCAGCAGCCAAGGAACCGGGGAGCTGTTTTTT. It translates to CASSQGTGELFF.

About this clonotype itself: Compared with germline, one end of the junction differs, possibly owing to a read error. This chain uses TRBV7-2 with TRBJ1-4; no definite D call. There are 13 residues in the CDR3. Germline V lookup: CDR1 SGHTA, CDR2 FQGNSA. The CDR3 DNA is TGTGCCAACAGCCGCGGGAAAAATGAAAAACTGTTTTTT. Encoded protein: CANSRGKNEKLFF.

The chain uses TRBV29-1 and TRBJ2-4; the D gene is possibly TRBD1 (7 bases). Germline V lookup: CDR1 SQVTM, CDR2 ANQGSEA. This CDR3 has 13 amino acids. Trimming removed 5 bases from V and 6 bases from J, with 14 bases in between. The CDR3 sequence: CSVSRQGGNIQYF. Written as DNA, the CDR3 is TGCAGCGTTTCCCGGCAGGGGGGAAACATTCAGTACTTC.

This clonotype was recorded a few times. V usage is TRBV24-1 and J usage is TRBJ1-2; the match to TRBD1 covers 7 bases. The V gene end was trimmed by 4 bases and the J gene end by 9 bases; junction bases not matched to a gene: 10. Germline V gene data show CDR1 as KGHDR and CDR2 as SFDVKD. The CDR3 is 14 amino acids. CDR3 sequence reads: CATSDPDRVYRYTF. The CDR3 coding sequence is TGTGCCACCAGTGACCCCGACAGGGTCTACCGCTACACCTTC.

The chain carries TRBV19 and TRBJ2-7; D is possibly TRBD1 or TRBD2 (5 bases each). Trimming stripped 3 bases from V and 0 bases from J, with 12 bases between. Germline V gives CDR1 LNHDA, CDR2 SQIVND (reference sequence). This CDR3 has 15 amino acids. CDR3 bases: TGTGCCAGTAGTATGGGACCTTCGGACTCCTACGAGCAGTACTTC. Translating it yields CASSMGPSDSYEQYF.

This clonotype was seen repeatedly, ten times or more. The genes are TRBV27 and TRBJ1-5, with TRBD1 identical over 7 bases. Germline V CDR1 and CDR2: MNHEY, SMNVEV (reference sequence). This CDR3 contains 15 residues. The trim removed 6 bases at V and 2 bases at J, leaving 7 bases unmatched. CDR3 residues: CASSRDGQGNQPQHF. Here the CDR3 DNA reads TGTGCCAGCAGCCGGGACGGACAGGGCAATCAGCCCCAGCATTTT.